This paragraph covers one TCR beta chain sequence. Trimming took 3 bases from V and 5 from J, leaving 11 bases between them. This CDR3 has 13 amino acids. Germline loops: CDR1 WNHNN, CDR2 SYGVQD (reference sequence). This sample was included in a study of cytomegalovirus exposure and HLA in healthy donors. The PCR contained 60 Vbeta and 13 Jbeta primers. As originally analysed: In a later analysis, approximately 80 million unique TCR beta chains included roughly 11 million shared by two or more donors. Assay used: immunoSEQ multiplex PCR; TCRdb lists only in-frame clones, some missing. For V, J and clone size, that table is used; D and trimming come from the DNA. Of 100,000 to 150,000 clones listed, under 85% are singletons.

The TCR was taken from a woman aged 45-60 years in good health and CMV-seropositive. This rearrangement joins TRBV10-1 to TRBJ2-7; possible D gene TRBD1, 5 bases. Sequencing used PBMCs. CDR3 residues: CASSETGRDEQYF. The CDR3 bases are TGCGCCAGCAGTGAAACAGGTCGAGACGAGCAGTACTTC.